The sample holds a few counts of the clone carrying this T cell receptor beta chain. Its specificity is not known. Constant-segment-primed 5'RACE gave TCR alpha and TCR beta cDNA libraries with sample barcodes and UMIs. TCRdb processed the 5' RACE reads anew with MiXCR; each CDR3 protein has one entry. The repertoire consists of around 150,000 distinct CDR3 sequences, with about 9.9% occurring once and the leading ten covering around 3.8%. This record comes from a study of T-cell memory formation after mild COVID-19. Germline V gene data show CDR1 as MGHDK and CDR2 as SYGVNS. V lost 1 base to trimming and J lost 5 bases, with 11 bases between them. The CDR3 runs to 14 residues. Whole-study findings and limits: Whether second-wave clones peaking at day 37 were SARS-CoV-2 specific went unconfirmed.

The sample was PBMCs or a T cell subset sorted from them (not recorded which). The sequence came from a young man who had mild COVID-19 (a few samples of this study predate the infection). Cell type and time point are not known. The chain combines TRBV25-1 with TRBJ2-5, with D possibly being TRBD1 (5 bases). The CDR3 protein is CASSESGAGETQYF. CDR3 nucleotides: TGTGCCAGCAGTGAATCTGGGGCAGGGGAGACCCAGTACTTC.